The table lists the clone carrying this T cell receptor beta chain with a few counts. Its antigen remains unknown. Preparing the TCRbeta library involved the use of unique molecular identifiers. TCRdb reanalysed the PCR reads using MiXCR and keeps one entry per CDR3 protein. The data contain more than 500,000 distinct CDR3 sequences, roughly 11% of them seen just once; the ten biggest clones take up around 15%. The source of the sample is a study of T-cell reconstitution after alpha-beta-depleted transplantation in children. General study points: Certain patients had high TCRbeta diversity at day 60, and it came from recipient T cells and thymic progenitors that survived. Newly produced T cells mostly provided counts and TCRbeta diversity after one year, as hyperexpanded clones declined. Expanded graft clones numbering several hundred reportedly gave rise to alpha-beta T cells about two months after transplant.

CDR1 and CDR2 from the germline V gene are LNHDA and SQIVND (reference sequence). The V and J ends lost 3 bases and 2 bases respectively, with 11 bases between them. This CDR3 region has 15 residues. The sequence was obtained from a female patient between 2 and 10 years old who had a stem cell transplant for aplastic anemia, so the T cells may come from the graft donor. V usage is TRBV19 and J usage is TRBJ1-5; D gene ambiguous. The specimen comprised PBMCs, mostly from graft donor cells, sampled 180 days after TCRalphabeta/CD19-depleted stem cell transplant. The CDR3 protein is CASSIGSYGNQPQHF. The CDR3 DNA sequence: TGTGCCAGTAGTATTGGTTCCTATGGCAATCAGCCCCAGCATTTT. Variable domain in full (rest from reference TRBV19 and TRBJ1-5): DGGITQSPKYLFRKEGQNVTLSCEQNLNHDAMYWYRQDPGQGLRLIYYSQIVNDFQKGDIAEGYSVSREKKESFPLTVTSAQKNPTAFYLCASSIGSYGNQPQHFGDGTRLSIL.